This T cell receptor (beta chain) was sequenced for a study of early T cells in non-severe SARS-CoV-2 infection. Looking at the study overall: The chains were unpaired, and the sequenced material was bulk RNA from unsorted whole blood. Study-wide points: VDJdb matching skewed toward anti-spike CD8 responses, missing private and CD4 specificities.

In its sample, this clonotype was seen many times. Its target is not known. CDR1 GTSNPN and CDR2 SVGIG come from the germline V gene (reference sequence). The CDR3 extends over 16 amino acids. Trimming took 2 bases from V and 0 from J; bases not matched to a gene: 9. Researchers tagged individual cDNA molecules with unique molecular identifiers. Each CDR3 protein is one row after TCRdb ran MiXCR on the 5' RACE reads. The data show some 41,000 distinct CDR3 sequences, 5% to 6.5% seen once. The receptor was derived from an adult who was a healthcare worker with PCR-confirmed SARS-CoV-2 infection or an uninfected control (not recorded which). Sequencing used whole blood. V gene TRBV30 combines with J gene TRBJ2-7, with 8 bases matching TRBD2. In nucleotides, the CDR3 is TGTGCCTGGAGTACCCCAACTAGCGGCCTCTCCTACGAGCAGTACTTC. This encodes CAWSTPTSGLSYEQYF.